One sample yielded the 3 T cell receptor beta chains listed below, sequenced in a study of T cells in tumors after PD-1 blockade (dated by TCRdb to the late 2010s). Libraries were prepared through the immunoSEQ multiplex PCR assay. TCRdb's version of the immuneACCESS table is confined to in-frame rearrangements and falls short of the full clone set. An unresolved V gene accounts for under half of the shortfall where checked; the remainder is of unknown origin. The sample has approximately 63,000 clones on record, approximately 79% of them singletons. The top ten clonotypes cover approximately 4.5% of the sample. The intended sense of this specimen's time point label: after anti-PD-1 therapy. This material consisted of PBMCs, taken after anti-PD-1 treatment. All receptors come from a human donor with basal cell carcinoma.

CDR3 DNA sequence: TGCGCCAGCAGCCCCCGACAGGGATCCTACGAGCAGTACTTC. This codes for CASSPRQGSYEQYF. The V and J genes are TRBV5-1 and TRBJ2-7, with 7 nucleotides matching TRBD1. From germline, CDR1 is SGHRS and CDR2 YFSETQ. V lost 4 bases to trimming and J lost 1 base; unmatched junction nucleotides: 5. CDR3 size: 14 residues.

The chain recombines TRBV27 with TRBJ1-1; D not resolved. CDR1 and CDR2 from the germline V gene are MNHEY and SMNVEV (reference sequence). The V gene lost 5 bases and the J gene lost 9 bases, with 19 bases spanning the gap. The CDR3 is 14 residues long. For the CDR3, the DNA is TGTGCCAGCAGTCCTCTAACCCCCAGGAGGAAAGCTTTCTTT. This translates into CASSPLTPRRKAFF.

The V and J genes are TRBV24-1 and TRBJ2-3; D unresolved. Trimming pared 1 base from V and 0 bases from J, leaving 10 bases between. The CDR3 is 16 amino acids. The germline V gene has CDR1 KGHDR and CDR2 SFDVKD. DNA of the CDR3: TGTGCCACCAGTGATTTAACGCCTTCCAGCACAGATACGCAGTATTTT. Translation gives CATSDLTPSSTDTQYF.